The sequence of this T cell receptor (beta chain) was determined in a study of cytomegalovirus exposure and HLA in healthy donors. The CDR3 runs to 14 residues. Trimming removed 5 bases from V and 3 bases from J; junction bases left unmatched: 6. Germline V CDR1 and CDR2: SGHTA, FQGNSA. Use of 60 Vbeta and 13 Jbeta primers characterized the PCR. Sequencing used immunoSEQ multiplex PCR; TCRdb keeps in-frame clones, though not all of them. Of some 150,000 clones in the sample, 70% were seen once. The clonotype originates from a woman in her sixties in good health and CMV-seropositive. The chain combines TRBV7-2 with TRBJ2-7, with TRBD1 identical over 8 bases. Source material: PBMCs. CDR3 DNA sequence: TGTGCCAGCAGCCTGCAGGGGGCCGGCTACGAGCAGTACTTC. Translation: CASSLQGAGYEQYF.